The 3 T cell receptor beta chains in this list originate from one sample, sequenced in a study of CD8 T cell repertoires and HIV-1 epitope variants. Their recognized antigens are unknown. Clones were read by immunoSEQ multiplex PCR, and TCRdb kept only the in-frame ones, dropping some. The sample includes roughly 2,000 clones, 71% seen only once; the top ten take roughly 45%. The source material was cultured CD8+ T cells derived from PBMCs. These receptors were obtained from a male donor with HIV.

For this clone: One junction end does not reproduce the germline sequence, and a read error may be involved. The chain has TRBV6-1 and TRBJ2-6; tentatively, D is TRBD1 or TRBD2 (5 bases each). CDR3 length: 17 residues. In germline, CDR1 is MNHNS, CDR2 SASEGT. In DNA form, the CDR3 reads TGTGCCATCAGTGAGTCTCTGGGGGTATCTGGGGCCAACGTCCTGACTTTC. This encodes CAISESLGVSGANVLTF.

This clone is judged large. The J gene is TRBJ1-1, the V gene TRBV14, with TRBD1 identical over 7 bases. J was trimmed by 11 bases and V by 3 bases; bases with no gene match: 3. CDR1 SGHDN and CDR2 FVKESK come from the germline V gene. The CDR3 is 11 residues long. The CDR3 spells CASSQSGGAFF. The CDR3 nucleotides read TGTGCCAGCAGCCAGTCAGGGGGGGCTTTCTTT.

The V call is TRBV4-3, the J call TRBJ1-3; D is unresolved. Germline CDR1 LGHNA, CDR2 YSLEER. The CDR3 has 16 residues. V lost 0 bases and J lost 0, with 9 bases in between. The CDR3 DNA follows: TGCGCCAGCAGCCAAGACAGGACGATCTCTGGAAACACCATATATTTT. It specifies CASSQDRTISGNTIYF.